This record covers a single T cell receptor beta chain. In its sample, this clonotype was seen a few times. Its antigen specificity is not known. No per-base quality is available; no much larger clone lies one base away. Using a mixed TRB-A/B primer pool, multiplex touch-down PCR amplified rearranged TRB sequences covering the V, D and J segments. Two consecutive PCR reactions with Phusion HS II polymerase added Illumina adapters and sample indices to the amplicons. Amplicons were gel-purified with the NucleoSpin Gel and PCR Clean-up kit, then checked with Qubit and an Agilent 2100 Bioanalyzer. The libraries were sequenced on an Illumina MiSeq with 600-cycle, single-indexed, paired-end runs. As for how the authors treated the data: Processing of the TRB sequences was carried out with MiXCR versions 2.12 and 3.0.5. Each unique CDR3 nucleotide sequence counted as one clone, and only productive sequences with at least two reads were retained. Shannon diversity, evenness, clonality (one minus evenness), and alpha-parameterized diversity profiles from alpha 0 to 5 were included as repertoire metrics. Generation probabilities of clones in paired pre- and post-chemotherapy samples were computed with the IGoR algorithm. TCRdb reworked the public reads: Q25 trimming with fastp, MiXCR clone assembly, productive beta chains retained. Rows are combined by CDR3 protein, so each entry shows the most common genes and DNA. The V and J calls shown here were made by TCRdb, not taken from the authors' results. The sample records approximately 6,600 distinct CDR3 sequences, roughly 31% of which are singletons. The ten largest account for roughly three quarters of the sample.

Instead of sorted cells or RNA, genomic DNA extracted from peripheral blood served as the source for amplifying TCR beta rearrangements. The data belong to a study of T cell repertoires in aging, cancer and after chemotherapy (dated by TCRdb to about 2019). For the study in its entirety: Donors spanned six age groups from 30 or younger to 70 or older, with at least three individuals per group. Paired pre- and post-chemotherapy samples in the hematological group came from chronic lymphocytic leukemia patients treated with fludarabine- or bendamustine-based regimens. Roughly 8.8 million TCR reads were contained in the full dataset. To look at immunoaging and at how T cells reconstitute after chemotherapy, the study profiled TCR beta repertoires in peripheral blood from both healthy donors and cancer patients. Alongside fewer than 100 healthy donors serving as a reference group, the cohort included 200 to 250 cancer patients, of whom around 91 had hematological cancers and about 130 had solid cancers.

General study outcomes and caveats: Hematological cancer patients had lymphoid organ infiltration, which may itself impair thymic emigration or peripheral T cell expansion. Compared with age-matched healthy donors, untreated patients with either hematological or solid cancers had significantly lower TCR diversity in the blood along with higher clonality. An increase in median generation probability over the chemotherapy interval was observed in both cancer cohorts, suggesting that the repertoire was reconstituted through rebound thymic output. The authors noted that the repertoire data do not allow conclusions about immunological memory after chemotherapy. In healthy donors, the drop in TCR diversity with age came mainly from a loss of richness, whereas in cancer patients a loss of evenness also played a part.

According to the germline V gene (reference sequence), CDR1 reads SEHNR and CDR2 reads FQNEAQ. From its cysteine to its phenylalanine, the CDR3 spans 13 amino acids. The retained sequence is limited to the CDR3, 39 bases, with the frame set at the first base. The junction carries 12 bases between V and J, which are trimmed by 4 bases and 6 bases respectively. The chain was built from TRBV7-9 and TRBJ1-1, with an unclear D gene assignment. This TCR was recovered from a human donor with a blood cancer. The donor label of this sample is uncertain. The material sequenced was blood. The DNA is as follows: TGTGCCAGCAGCTCCCTCGGGAGGCCTGAAGCTTTCTTT. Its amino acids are CASSSLGRPEAFF.